The 25 T cell receptor beta chains reported below all come from one sample, sequenced in a study of T cells in Graves' hyperthyroidism and ophthalmopathy. TCR beta CDR3 region amplification was performed from RNA transcripts. HTBI primers were the set used in a first-round RT-PCR of the TCR CDR3. A single record per CDR3 protein comes from TCRdb applying MiXCR to the multiplex PCR reads. Among about 410,000 distinct CDR3 sequences listed, approximately 14% were seen once. Specimen: blood. These receptors were obtained from a man aged 18 to 30 with Graves' ophthalmopathy.

The table lists this clonotype with a few counts. The CDR3 coding sequence is TGCAGTGCTAGTGGAGCGGCCCTCCAAGAGACCCAGTACTTC. Protein product: CSASGAALQETQYF. The rearrangement joins TRBV20-1 to TRBJ2-5, with a tentative D call TRBD2 (5 bases). Germline-derived CDR1 and CDR2 are DFQATT and SNEGSKA (reference sequence). The CDR3 totals 14 residues. Trimming removed 3 bases at V and 1 base at J, with 12 bases between.

This clonotype came up a few times. The rearrangement links TRBV10-3 to TRBJ2-5, with 10 bases matching TRBD2. Germline loops: CDR1 ENHRY, CDR2 SYGVKD. The CDR3 sequence is 19 residues long. The junction had 15 bases not matched to a gene; V was cut back by 3 bases and J by 2 bases. CDR3 loop: CAISDIPLGSGGPQETQYF. In DNA, the CDR3 is TGTGCCATCAGTGATATCCCTCTGGGTAGCGGGGGGCCACAAGAGACCCAGTACTTC.

This clonotype was observed at least ten times. The chain combines TRBV2 with TRBJ2-7; D is perhaps TRBD2 (5 bases). The germline V and J ends were trimmed by 7 bases and 3 bases, with 13 bases remaining between them. The CDR3 sequence is 13 residues long. Germline CDR1 SNHLY, CDR2 FYNNEI. DNA for the CDR3: TGTGCCAGCAACCTAGGACTTAACTACGAGCAGTACTTC. Translation gives CASNLGLNYEQYF.

This clonotype was picked up many times. The rearrangement uses TRBV7-3 and TRBJ2-3; the match to TRBD2 covers 8 bases. The V segment lost 4 bases and the J segment 2 bases; nucleotides outside the gene matches: 5. The CDR3 extends over 15 amino acids. Germline CDR1 is SGHTA and CDR2 is FQGTGA. CDR3 sequence reads: CASSWTSSYTDTQYF. DNA for the CDR3: TGTGCCAGCAGCTGGACTAGCAGCTACACAGATACGCAGTATTTT.

Ten or more counts support this clonotype. The V call is TRBV20-1, the J call TRBJ1-2, with D uncertain. Per the germline V gene, CDR1 is DFQATT and CDR2 is SNEGSKA (reference sequence). Trimming removed 5 bases at V and 8 bases at J, with 15 bases between. This CDR3 is built from 12 residues. The CDR3 DNA sequence: TGCAGTGCTCCCCCGGCAGGCAGGGGCTACACCTTC. Its protein product is CSAPPAGRGYTF.

This clonotype has a handful of counts. The rearrangement uses TRBV2 and TRBJ2-7, with a tentative D call TRBD2 (5 bases). The CDR3 is 12 residues long. V gave up 11 bases and J gave up 2 bases, with 13 bases separating them. Germline loops: CDR1 SNHLY, CDR2 FYNNEI. The CDR3 here is CAGSRSTYEQYF. The CDR3 bases are TGTGCCGGGAGCCGGTCGACCTACGAGCAGTACTTC.

In this sample, this clonotype turned up many times. The CDR3 region has the DNA TGTGCCAGCAGCCCTTGGGACTCTAGCCCCCATGAGCAGTTCTTC. Amino acids: CASSPWDSSPHEQFF. The J gene is TRBJ2-1, the V gene TRBV3-1, with a possible D match to TRBD2 (6 bases). V lost 4 bases and J 8 bases, leaving 18 bases between the germline ends. The CDR3 covers 15 residues. From germline, CDR1 is LGHDT and CDR2 YNNKEL (reference sequence).

The sample holds many counts of this clonotype. The V gene is TRBV11-2, the J gene TRBJ2-1, with no clear D. This CDR3 spans 11 amino acids. In germline, CDR1 is SGHAT, CDR2 FQNNGV. V was cut by 1 base and J by 10 bases, with 5 bases left in between. As DNA, the CDR3 is TGTGCCAGCAGCTTAGTGGACGAGCAGTTCTTC. Protein: CASSLVDEQFF. Together with reference TRBV11-2 and TRBJ2-1, the CDR3 gives the full variable domain: EAGVAQSPRYKIIEKRQSVAFWCNPISGHATLYWYQQILGQGPKLLIQFQNNGVVDDSQLPKDRFSAERLKGVDSTLKIQPAKLEDSAVYLCASSLVDEQFFGPGTRLTVL.

Ten or more counts support this clonotype. The genes are TRBV4-2 and TRBJ2-1, with D possibly matching TRBD2 (5 bases). The CDR3 covers 15 residues. Germline CDR1 reads LGHNA; CDR2 reads YNFKEQ. V dropped 0 bases and J dropped 4 bases, with 10 bases sitting between them. The CDR3 here is CASSQDQERYNEQFF. CDR3 in DNA: TGTGCCAGCAGCCAAGATCAGGAGCGGTACAATGAGCAGTTCTTC.

Ten or more counts support this clonotype. The V call is TRBV2, the J call TRBJ1-2, with D perhaps matching TRBD1 (5 bases). Germline CDR1 is SNHLY and CDR2 is FYNNEI. CDR3 size: 14 residues. V was shortened by 4 bases and J by 2 bases, with 11 bases between the two germline ends. The chain's CDR3 is CASSAGRPNYGYTF. CDR3 nucleotide sequence: TGTGCCAGCAGTGCGGGACGGCCCAACTATGGCTACACCTTC.

This clonotype was detected many times. This rearrangement joins TRBV20-1 to TRBJ1-4; the D is unclear. Germline values: CDR1 DFQATT, CDR2 SNEGSKA (reference sequence). CDR3 length: 13 amino acids. Trimming took 2 bases from V and 0 from J, leaving 4 bases between them. This CDR3 reads CSARQATNEKLFF. The CDR3, as DNA: TGCAGTGCTAGACAGGCAACTAATGAAAAACTGTTTTTT.

Note on this clonotype: A read error may be the cause here, since a much bigger clone is one base away. The rearrangement joins TRBV20-1 to TRBJ2-1; 7 bases map to TRBD2. The CDR3 totals 13 residues. Germline V lookup: CDR1 DFQATT, CDR2 SNEGSKA (reference sequence). CDR3 sequence (DNA): TGCAGTGCTAGTCGACTAGCTGAGAATGGGCAGTTCTTC. This codes for CSASRLAENGQFF.

The rearrangement links TRBV13 to TRBJ2-1; tentatively, D is TRBD2 (7 bases). The CDR3 consists of 15 residues. Germline V lookup: CDR1 PRHDT, CDR2 FYEKMQ (reference sequence). V lost 5 bases, J lost 7 bases, and 18 bases lay in between. This CDR3 reads CASSPGGQVGNEQFF. The DNA for the CDR3 is TGTGCCAGCAGCCCCGGGGGGCAAGTTGGGAATGAGCAGTTCTTC.

This clonotype was counted ten times or more. This chain links TRBV5-4 with TRBJ2-7; 8 bases are shared with TRBD1. This CDR3 has 14 residues. With 2 bases clipped from V and 4 bases from J, the junction kept 5 bases outside the gene matches. The germline gives CDR1 SGHNT, CDR2 YYREEE (reference sequence). In nucleotides, the CDR3 is TGTGCCAGCAGCTTTCAGGGGGCCTCATACGAGCAGTACTTC. It encodes CASSFQGASYEQYF.

About this clonotype: A much larger clone lies one base from this, so it may be a read error. V is TRBV2 and J is TRBJ2-1; D is perhaps TRBD1 (5 bases). Germline V gives CDR1 SNHLY, CDR2 FYNNEI. The ends were cut back, 1 base at V and 9 bases at J, with 13 bases in the middle. This CDR3 spans 14 amino acids. For the CDR3, the DNA is TGTGCCAGCAGTGAAGGGGGCGCGCGGAGTGAGCAGTTCTTC. It yields the protein CASSEGGARSEQFF.

This clonotype was counted at least ten times. The V gene is TRBV7-9, the J gene TRBJ2-5, with D possibly matching TRBD1 (5 bases). The V and J ends lost 7 bases and 2 bases respectively, with 8 bases between them. The CDR3 spans 12 residues. Germline V lookup: CDR1 SEHNR, CDR2 FQNEAQ (reference sequence). DNA for the CDR3: TGTGCCAGCACCCAGGGTCAAGAGACCCAGTACTTC. Encoded protein: CASTQGQETQYF.

Notes on this clonotype: A read error may be the cause here, since a much bigger clone is one base away. J is TRBJ2-5 and V is TRBV24-1; D possibly corresponds to TRBD1 (6 bases). Trimming stripped 5 bases from V and 5 bases from J, with 17 bases between. Germline CDR1 KGHDR, CDR2 SFDVKD. CDR3 size: 15 residues. CDR3 residues: CATSARTEAGETQYF. CDR3 bases: TGTGCCACCAGTGCCCGGACAGAAGCAGGGGAGACCCAGTACTTC.

The J gene is TRBJ2-3, the V gene TRBV7-9, with 8 bases that match TRBD1. The CDR3 loop spans 14 amino acids. The germline gives CDR1 SEHNR, CDR2 FQNEAQ (reference sequence). After removal of 5 bases from V and 5 bases from J, the junction contained 6 bases not matched to a gene. The CDR3 DNA is TGTGCCAGCAGCGTCGGACAGGGCGGAGATACGCAGTATTTT. Translation gives CASSVGQGGDTQYF.

Ten or more counts support this clonotype. V usage is TRBV24-1 and J usage is TRBJ2-1; 8 bases fit TRBD2. J was trimmed by 0 bases and V by 3 bases; bases with no gene match: 15. Germline V CDR1 and CDR2: KGHDR, SFDVKD. This CDR3 spans 20 amino acids. In DNA form, the CDR3 reads TGTGCCACCAGTGATCAATTCCCGGAGAGAAGCGGGAGCTCCTACAATGAGCAGTTCTTC. Translating gives CATSDQFPERSGSSYNEQFF.

V and J are TRBV9 and TRBJ2-1; 10 bases are shared with TRBD2. Losses at the gene ends were 3 bases for V and 3 bases for J; bases not matched to a gene: 6. This CDR3 has 16 residues. Germline CDR1 is SGDLS and CDR2 is YYNGEE. CDR3 bases: TGTGCCAGCAGCGCCCCCGGACTAGCGGACTACAATGAGCAGTTCTTC. Translation gives CASSAPGLADYNEQFF. Variable domain in full (rest from reference TRBV9 and TRBJ2-1): DSGVTQTPKHLITATGQRVTLRCSPRSGDLSVYWYQQSLDQGLQFLIQYYNGEERAKGNILERFSAQQFPDLHSELNLSSLELGDSALYFCASSAPGLADYNEQFFGPGTRLTVL.

This clonotype was counted at least ten times. The chain has TRBV6-1 and TRBJ1-3; D is ambiguous. Germline values: CDR1 MNHNS, CDR2 SASEGT. The CDR3 consists of 14 residues. V was pared by 11 bases and J by 2 bases, with 16 bases between. The CDR3 nucleotides are TGTGCCGTCAGCGAGAGCTGGGCTGGAAACACCATATATTTT. As protein: CAVSESWAGNTIYF.

Ten or more counts support this clonotype. The chain carries TRBV12-3 or TRBV12-4 and TRBJ2-3; unclear D gene. V lost 3 bases and J lost 0, with 10 bases in between. The CDR3 length is 15 residues. The CDR3 nucleotides read TGTGCCAGCAGTTTGGTCCAGGCTAGCACAGATACGCAGTATTTT. Translating it yields CASSLVQASTDTQYF.

This clonotype has ten or more counts. The chain couples TRBV5-1 to TRBJ2-1; TRBD2 agrees at 11 bases. V shed 0 bases and J 9 bases; nucleotides not matched to a gene: 8. Germline V gene sequence: CDR1 SGHRS, CDR2 YFSETQ. The CDR3 loop spans 16 amino acids. The CDR3 loop reads CASSLEGSGGAAEQFF. The CDR3 coding sequence is TGCGCCAGCAGCTTGGAGGGTAGCGGGGGGGCCGCTGAGCAGTTCTTC.

This clonotype was found many times. The rearrangement uses TRBV20-1 and TRBJ2-1; D is uncertain. From germline, CDR1 is DFQATT and CDR2 SNEGSKA (reference sequence). V lost 3 bases, J lost 6 bases, and 9 bases lay in between. CDR3 size: 12 residues. CDR3 bases: TGCAGTGCTAGTCTCTTGACCAATGAGCAGTTCTTC. Its translation is CSASLLTNEQFF.

A few counts support this clonotype. For the CDR3, the DNA is TGTGCCAGTAGTCAGGACAGGGGGCGACCTAATGAAAAACTGTTTTTT. It encodes CASSQDRGRPNEKLFF. The V call is TRBV19, the J call TRBJ1-4, with 11 positions matching TRBD1. From germline, CDR1 is LNHDA and CDR2 SQIVND (reference sequence). The junction had 5 bases not matched to a gene; V was cut back by 5 bases and J by 3 bases. This CDR3 has 16 residues.